The present T cell receptor beta chain was sequenced within a study of response to subunit inactivated influenza vaccine. TCRdb reprocessed the RT-PCR reads with MiXCR, giving one entry per CDR3 protein. The sample yields fewer than 600,000 distinct CDR3 sequences, about 7.2% seen once. The CDR3 loop spans 16 amino acids. The germline gives CDR1 MGHRA, CDR2 YSYEKL. V gave up 4 bases and J gave up 4 bases; unmatched junction bases: 11. Ten or more counts support this clonotype. Its specificity is not known. Study results and limitations: The study's authors posited that every seasonal influenza vaccination enlists few new T cells.

V and J are TRBV4-1 and TRBJ1-2; 8 nucleotides agree with TRBD1. The specimen was PBMCs from blood, collected less than 25 months after vaccination. The TCR sequence derives from a man between 45 and 75 years old who received an inactivated influenza vaccine. CDR3 sequence reads: CASSPRYQGASYGYTF. The CDR3 region has the DNA TGCGCCAGCAGCCCGCGATACCAGGGGGCCAGCTATGGCTACACCTTC.